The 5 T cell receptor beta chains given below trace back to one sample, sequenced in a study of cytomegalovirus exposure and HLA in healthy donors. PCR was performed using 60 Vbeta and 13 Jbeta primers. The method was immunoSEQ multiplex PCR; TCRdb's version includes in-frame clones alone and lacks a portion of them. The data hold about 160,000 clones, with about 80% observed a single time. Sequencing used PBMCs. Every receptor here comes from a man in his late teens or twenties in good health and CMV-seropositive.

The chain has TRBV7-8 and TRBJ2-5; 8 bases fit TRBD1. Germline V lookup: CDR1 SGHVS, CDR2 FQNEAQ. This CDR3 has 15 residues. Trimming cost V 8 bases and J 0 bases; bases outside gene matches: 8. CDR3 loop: CASGGQDSYQETQYF. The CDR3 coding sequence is TGTGCCAGCGGGGGACAGGACAGTTACCAAGAGACCCAGTACTTC.

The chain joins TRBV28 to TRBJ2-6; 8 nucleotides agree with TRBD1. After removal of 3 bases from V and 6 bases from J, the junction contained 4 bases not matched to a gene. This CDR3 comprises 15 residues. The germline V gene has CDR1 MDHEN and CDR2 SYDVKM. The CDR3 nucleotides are TGTGCCAGCAGTTTCGGACAGGGAGTGGCCAACGTCCTGACTTTC. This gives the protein CASSFGQGVANVLTF.

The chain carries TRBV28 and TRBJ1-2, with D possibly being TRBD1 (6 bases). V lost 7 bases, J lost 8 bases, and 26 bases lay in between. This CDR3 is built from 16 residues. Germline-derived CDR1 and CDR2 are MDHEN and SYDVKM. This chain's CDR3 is CASNPGGSVNYGGYTF. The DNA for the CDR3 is TGTGCCAGCAACCCGGGGGGCAGCGTTAACTATGGAGGCTACACCTTC.

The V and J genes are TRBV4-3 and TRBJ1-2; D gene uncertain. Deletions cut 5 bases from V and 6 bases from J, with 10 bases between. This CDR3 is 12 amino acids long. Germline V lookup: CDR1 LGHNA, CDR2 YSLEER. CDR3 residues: CASSEGWNGYTF. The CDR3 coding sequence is TGCGCCAGCAGCGAGGGTTGGAATGGCTACACCTTC.

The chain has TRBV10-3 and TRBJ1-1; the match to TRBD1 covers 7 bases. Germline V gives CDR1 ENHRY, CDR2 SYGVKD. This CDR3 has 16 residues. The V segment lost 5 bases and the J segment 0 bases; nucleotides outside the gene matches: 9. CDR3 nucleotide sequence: TGTGCCATCAGTCCTTCACCGGGACAGATGAACACTGAAGCTTTCTTT. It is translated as CAISPSPGQMNTEAFF.